The 32 T cell receptor gamma chains below all came from one sample that was sequenced in a study of gamma delta lymphoproliferative disorders and STAT genes (dated by TCRdb to 2016 to 2019). The library was produced with multiplex PCR. Instrument on record: Illumina MiSeq. TCRdb reran clone calling on the public reads with CATT; rows sharing one DNA sequence were then combined. The sample table holds thousands of gamma-chain clones, of which roughly 7% were seen once. The ten biggest clones cover under 35% of the sample. For both patients and controls, peripheral blood mononuclear cells were isolated, and the genomic DNA from these cells was used for TCR sequencing. Sample: blood. Receptors were obtained from a human donor in good health.

Sample share makes this clone medium-sized (0.01 to 0.1%). The CDR3 DNA reads TGTGCCACCTGGGACGGTAGGGATAAGAAACTCTTT. Residues: CATWDGRDKKLF. The chain carries TRGV2 and TRGJ1 or TRGJ2. As TCRdb names no J gene, one was assigned here on the basis of a DNA match to germline. Losses at the gene ends were 1 base for V and 8 bases for J; bases not matched to a gene: 5. This CDR3 has 12 amino acids. CDR1 and CDR2 from the germline V gene are EGSNGY and YDSYNSKV.

This clone came up many times. V is TRGV3 and J is TRGJ1 or TRGJ2. The J gene, not given by TCRdb, was assigned here from a germline match of the nucleotide sequence. Trimming removed 0 bases from V and 11 bases from J; junction bases left unmatched: 7. Germline CDR1 is VTNTFY and CDR2 is YDVSTARD (reference sequence). This CDR3 has 12 residues. CDR3 coding DNA: TGTGCCACCTGGGACAGGCCCAAGGAGAAACTCTTT. Protein: CATWDRPKEKLF.

This clone rates as medium-sized. This chain connects TRGV10 to TRGJP1. The J gene was not available in TCRdb and was assigned here by matching the DNA to germline segments. TRGV10 counts as an open reading frame of uncertain function. The CDR3 spans 16 residues. Trimming cost V 8 bases and J 0 bases; bases outside gene matches: 10. CDR3 amino acids: CAAWDYRYTTGWFKIF. The CDR3 nucleotides read TGTGCTGCGTGGGATTACCGATATACCACTGGTTGGTTCAAGATATTT.

This clone is classed as medium-sized. The CDR3 DNA reads TGTGCCACCTGGGACGGGCCCCCCCAATTTTTTTATAAGAAACTCTTT. Residues: CATWDGPPQFFYKKLF. The chain combines TRGV2 with TRGJ1 or TRGJ2. Germline matching of the DNA provided the J gene here, since TCRdb leaves it blank. Trimming at V came to 0 bases and at J to 6 bases, leaving 14 bases not matched to a gene. The CDR3 consists of 16 residues. The germline V gene encodes CDR1 EGSNGY and CDR2 YDSYNSKV.

Worth noting for this clone: Since a much larger clone is just one base distant, this may be a read error. J is TRGJ1 or TRGJ2 and V is TRGV5. TCRdb lists no J gene, so it was determined here by aligning the DNA to germline. CDR3 length equals 11 residues. Germline values: CDR1 VINAFY, CDR2 YDVSNSKD. V gave up 3 bases and J gave up 5 bases; unmatched junction bases: 1. CDR3 sequence (DNA): TGTGCCACCTGGGACGATTATAAGAAACTCTTT. This sequence encodes CATWDDYKKLF.

The DNA of the CDR3 is TGTGCCACCTCCGGTTGGTTCAAGATATTT. It translates to CATSGWFKIF. The chain is built from TRGV8 and TRGJP1. Here the J gene was assigned by germline matching of the DNA, as TCRdb has none. From germline, CDR1 is VENAVY and CDR2 YDSYNSRV. V shed 8 bases, J shed 8 bases, and the junction held 2 bases outside the gene matches. The CDR3 covers 10 residues.

The gene calls are TRGV8 and TRGJP1. TCRdb is silent on the J gene; assignment here came from matching the DNA to germline. The J segment lost 0 bases and the V segment lost 3 bases, leaving 4 bases of the junction unmatched. The CDR3 extends over 15 amino acids. The V gene's germline CDR1 is VENAVY and CDR2 YDSYNSRV. The CDR3 DNA sequence: TGTGCCACCTGGGATCTGGATACCACTGGTTGGTTCAAGATATTT. As protein: CATWDLDTTGWFKIF.

Judged by abundance, this clone is medium-sized. The chain carries TRGV2 and TRGJ1 or TRGJ2. Matching the DNA to germline supplied the J gene, which TCRdb does not give. Looked up from germline, CDR1 is EGSNGY and CDR2 is YDSYNSKV. This CDR3 is built from 13 residues. Trimming at V came to 3 bases and at J to 6 bases, leaving 8 bases not matched to a gene. The CDR3 nucleotides read TGTGCCACCTGGGACTGCGACCTTTATAAGAAACTCTTT. Translation: CATWDCDLYKKLF.

This clone was detected ten times or more. V and J are TRGV11 and TRGJ1 or TRGJ2. The J gene is absent in TCRdb and was assigned here via DNA matching to germline. TRGV11 is sorted into the ORF group, with uncertain function. This CDR3 is 17 amino acids long. J was trimmed by 0 bases and V by 8 bases; bases with no gene match: 16. The CDR3 sequence: CACWTFQMTSNYYKKLF. CDR3 DNA: TGTGCCTGCTGGACCTTCCAAATGACCTCGAATTATTATAAGAAACTCTTT.

This clone was recorded a few times. A much larger clone sits a single nucleotide away, making a read error possible. The rearrangement uses TRGV10 and TRGJP1. TCRdb records no J gene; here it was assigned by comparing the DNA to germline. TRGV10 is treated as an ORF (open reading frame) with a function not yet certain. V lost 8 bases to trimming and J lost 4 bases; unmatched junction nucleotides: 20. The CDR3 totals 18 residues. The CDR3 DNA reads TGTGCTGCGTGGGACCCAACCCTTCTTAGAGTCACTGGTTGGTTCAAGATATTT. This translates into CAAWDPTLLRVTGWFKIF.

By proportion, this clone is medium-sized (0.01 to 0.1%). The V gene is TRGV3, the J gene TRGJ1 or TRGJ2. Because TCRdb records no J gene, it was assigned here through a match of the DNA to germline. Trimming took 1 base from V and 6 from J; bases not matched to a gene: 12. The CDR3 is 15 residues long. Germline values: CDR1 VTNTFY, CDR2 YDVSTARD (reference sequence). CDR3 loop: CATWDRQFWGYKKLF. As DNA, the CDR3 is TGTGCCACCTGGGACAGACAATTTTGGGGTTATAAGAAACTCTTT.

By its share, this clone is medium-sized. Other DNA sequences within the sample encode an identical CDR3. The chain links TRGV10 to TRGJ1 or TRGJ2. TCRdb records no J gene; here it was assigned by comparing the DNA to germline. TRGV10 is flagged as an ORF with uncertain function. V lost 8 bases, J lost 4 bases, and 9 bases stayed unmatched. There are 13 residues in the CDR3. This CDR3 is CAAWDSGYYKKLF. The CDR3 DNA follows: TGTGCTGCGTGGGATTCCGGATATTATAAGAAACTCTTT.

The chain joins TRGV9 to TRGJ1 or TRGJ2. TCRdb offers no J gene call, so here the DNA was matched to germline to obtain one. Germline loops: CDR1 GITISATS, CDR2 ISYDGTV (reference sequence). There are 12 residues in the CDR3. The trim removed 3 bases at V and 11 bases at J, leaving 10 bases unmatched. CDR3 nucleotides: TGTGCCTTGTGGGAGCCGCCATATGAGAAACTCTTT. It encodes CALWEPPYEKLF.

By proportion, this clone is medium-sized. The rearrangement joins TRGV10 to TRGJ1 or TRGJ2. The J gene comes from matching the DNA to germline here; TCRdb lacks it. TRGV10 is placed among ORFs of uncertain function. V shed 8 bases, J shed 7 bases, and the junction held 12 bases outside the gene matches. The CDR3 spans 13 residues. The CDR3 sequence: CAAWDPLKYKKLF. The CDR3, as DNA: TGTGCTGCGTGGGATCCTTTGAAGTATAAGAAACTCTTT.

This clone is classed as medium-sized. The CDR3 DNA reads as TGTGCTGCGTGGGATGGAGAGGGCCCTGGTTGGTTCAAGATATTT. It yields the protein CAAWDGEGPGWFKIF. This chain connects TRGV10 to TRGJP1. The J gene, missing from TCRdb, was assigned here through DNA to germline matching. TRGV10 is classed as an ORF, of uncertain function. The length of the CDR3 is 15 residues. J gave up 6 bases and V 8 bases, and 13 bases lay outside the gene matches.

This clone is labeled as medium-sized. The rearrangement joins TRGV10 to TRGJP1. In the absence of a J gene in TCRdb, the DNA was matched to germline to assign it here. TRGV10 is given ORF status, its function remaining uncertain. V was clipped by 8 bases and J by 0 bases; unmatched bases: 13. This CDR3 has 17 amino acids. The CDR3 DNA sequence: TGTGCTGCGTGGGACTACCCTTTTAATACCACTGGTTGGTTCAAGATATTT. Its translation is CAAWDYPFNTTGWFKIF.

This clone is classed as medium-sized (0.01 to 0.1%). Additional DNA sequences in this sample encode the identical CDR3. J is TRGJP2 and V is TRGV2. As TCRdb names no J gene, one was assigned here on the basis of a DNA match to germline. The length of the CDR3 is 15 residues. The V gene end was trimmed by 0 bases and the J gene end by 2 bases; junction bases not matched to a gene: 3. CDR1 is EGSNGY, CDR2 YDSYNSKV, per germline. For the CDR3, the DNA is TGTGCCACCTGGGACGGGCCGAGTAGTGATTGGATCAAGACGTTT. Translated, it gives CATWDGPSSDWIKTF.

In its sample, this clone is medium-sized. The V call is TRGV3, the J call TRGJ1 or TRGJ2. TCRdb offers no J gene call, so here the DNA was matched to germline to obtain one. V shed 0 bases, J shed 3 bases, and the junction held 5 bases outside the gene matches. Per the germline V gene, CDR1 is VTNTFY and CDR2 is YDVSTARD (reference sequence). The CDR3 is 14 residues long. DNA of the CDR3: TGTGCCACCTGGGACAGGCACAGTTATTATAAGAAACTCTTT. Its protein is CATWDRHSYYKKLF.

This clone ranks as medium-sized. The DNA of the CDR3 is TGTGCCACCTGGGATAAAGATTATAAGAAACTCTTT. Encoded protein: CATWDKDYKKLF. This chain connects TRGV8 to TRGJ1 or TRGJ2. The J gene was not available in TCRdb and was assigned here by matching the DNA to germline segments. The V segment lost 2 bases and the J segment 5 bases; nucleotides outside the gene matches: 3. Germline V gene data show CDR1 as VENAVY and CDR2 as YDSYNSRV. The CDR3 loop spans 12 amino acids.

This clone was observed at least ten times. The chain uses TRGV9 and TRGJ1 or TRGJ2. Here the J gene was assigned by germline matching of the DNA, as TCRdb has none. V lost 2 bases to trimming and J lost 3 bases; unmatched junction nucleotides: 4. In germline, CDR1 is GITISATS, CDR2 ISYDGTV (reference sequence). The CDR3 totals 13 residues. The CDR3 sequence is CALWEGRYYKKLF. The CDR3 nucleotides read TGTGCCTTGTGGGAGGGCCGTTATTATAAGAAACTCTTT.

By frequency in the sample, this clone is medium-sized (0.01 to 0.1%). The chain joins TRGV3 to TRGJP2. As TCRdb names no J gene, one was assigned here on the basis of a DNA match to germline. The CDR3 length is 18 residues. CDR1 VTNTFY and CDR2 YDVSTARD come from the germline V gene (reference sequence). V dropped 0 bases and J dropped 5; count of bases not matched to a gene: 15. CDR3 loop: CATWDRRRGGGSDWIKTF. In DNA form, the CDR3 reads TGTGCCACCTGGGACAGGCGTAGGGGAGGAGGGAGTGATTGGATCAAGACGTTT.

This clone is medium-sized. The chain joins TRGV4 to TRGJ1 or TRGJ2. Since TCRdb gives no J gene, matching the DNA to germline was used here to assign it. Germline CDR1 is EGSTGY and CDR2 is YDSYTSSV. V shed 3 bases, J shed 8 bases, and the junction held 10 bases outside the gene matches. The CDR3 covers 13 residues. The CDR3 spells CATWDLFPNKKLF. The CDR3 DNA reads as TGTGCCACCTGGGATCTCTTCCCTAATAAGAAACTCTTT.

This clone counts as medium-sized. Other DNA sequences in this specimen translate into the identical CDR3. This chain connects TRGV4 to TRGJ1 or TRGJ2. The J gene was not available in TCRdb and was assigned here by matching the DNA to germline segments. The CDR3 has 13 residues. The germline CDR1 and CDR2 sequences are EGSTGY and YDSYTSSV. Trimming took 5 bases from V and 1 from J; bases not matched to a gene: 5. CDR3 residues: CATWATNYYKKLF. Written as DNA, the CDR3 is TGTGCCACCTGGGCTACCAATTATTATAAGAAACTCTTT.

By sample share, this clone is medium-sized (0.01 to 0.1%). The chain employs TRGV10 and TRGJ1 or TRGJ2. TCRdb supplies no J gene; here it was assigned by aligning the nucleotide sequence to germline. TRGV10 is assigned to the ORF class and has an uncertain function. The length of the CDR3 is 14 residues. V was pared by 8 bases and J by 7 bases, with 15 bases of the junction left unmatched. For the CDR3, the DNA is TGTGCTGCGTGGGATTATAAAGGTGGCTATAAGAAACTCTTT. Amino acid sequence: CAAWDYKGGYKKLF.

By share, this clone ranks as medium-sized. The V call is TRGV10, the J call TRGJ1 or TRGJ2. The J gene was missing in TCRdb and was found by matching the end of the DNA to germline. TRGV10 is placed among ORFs of uncertain function. The length of the CDR3 is 15 residues. V lost 8 bases and J lost 1; bases outside the gene matches: 12. CDR3 sequence (DNA): TGTGCTGCGTGGAATCAAGCCACTAATTATTATAAGAAACTCTTT. Residues: CAAWNQATNYYKKLF.

This clone has a handful of counts. One base separates it from a far larger clone, so it is likely a read error. Because the CDR3's place on the DNA is in doubt, the DNA is left out and the CDR3 is given as listed by TCRdb. The sample holds other DNA sequences that translate to the same CDR3. V gene assignment gives TRGV11, but the J gene was left uncalled. TRGV11 is recorded as an ORF, its role being uncertain. The CDR3 spans 17 residues, counting both ends. The chain's CDR3 is CTTVPVRSSQGGFKKLF.

On this clone itself: A read error is likely here: a far larger clone is one base away. This CDR3 is also generated by other DNA sequences in the sample. The genes are TRGV8 and TRGJ1 or TRGJ2. No J gene is reported in TCRdb; it was inferred here by comparing the DNA with germline. Germline loops: CDR1 VENAVY, CDR2 YDSYNSRV. Trimming cost V 6 bases and J 3 bases; bases outside gene matches: 5. There are 12 residues in the CDR3. The CDR3 bases are TGTGCCACCTGGAAGTTTTATTATAAGAAACTCTTT. It encodes CATWKFYYKKLF.

A few counts support this clone. The genes are TRGV10 and TRGJ1 or TRGJ2. The J gene is absent in TCRdb and was assigned here via DNA matching to germline. TRGV10 is classed as an ORF, of uncertain function. The CDR3 is 10 residues long. The V and J ends lost 11 bases and 5 bases, in that order; junction bases with no gene match: 4. CDR3: CAAGNYKKLF. For the CDR3, the DNA is TGTGCTGCGGGCAATTATAAGAAACTCTTT.

This clone is medium-sized by share. This chain joins TRGV10 and TRGJ1 or TRGJ2. Because TCRdb records no J gene, it was assigned here through a match of the DNA to germline. TRGV10 is an open reading frame whose function is uncertain. V shed 8 bases and J 10 bases; nucleotides not matched to a gene: 12. This CDR3 region has 12 residues. This CDR3 reads CAAWDPRGKKLF. CDR3 nucleotides: TGTGCTGCGTGGGACCCCCGGGGGAAGAAACTCTTT.

By its share, this clone is medium-sized. This sequence joins TRGV3 and TRGJP2. TCRdb offers no J gene call, so here the DNA was matched to germline to obtain one. Germline V gives CDR1 VTNTFY, CDR2 YDVSTARD (reference sequence). V lost 2 bases and J lost 6; bases outside the gene matches: 3. The CDR3 loop spans 13 amino acids. CDR3 protein: CATWDTRDWIKTF. CDR3 sequence (DNA): TGTGCCACCTGGGACACTCGTGATTGGATCAAGACGTTT.

By share, this clone ranks as medium-sized. The gene calls are TRGV10 and TRGJ1 or TRGJ2. In the absence of a J gene in TCRdb, the DNA was matched to germline to assign it here. TRGV10 is noted as an ORF with a role that remains uncertain. The CDR3 covers 12 residues. Unmatched junction bases numbered 11, after V lost 8 bases and J lost 9 bases. CDR3 nucleotide sequence: TGTGCTGCGTGGGATTACTGGCGTAAGAAACTCTTT. As protein: CAAWDYWRKKLF.

This clone is labeled medium-sized. The chain joins TRGV2 to TRGJ1 or TRGJ2. Assignment of the J gene here rests on matching the DNA to germline, because TCRdb gives none. Germline V CDR1 and CDR2: EGSNGY, YDSYNSKV. V lost 1 base, J lost 3 bases, and 15 bases stayed unmatched. The CDR3 length is 17 residues. The CDR3 coding sequence is TGTGCCACCTGGGACGGTGGGAGACCGAATTGTTATTATAAGAAACTCTTT. This encodes CATWDGGRPNCYYKKLF.